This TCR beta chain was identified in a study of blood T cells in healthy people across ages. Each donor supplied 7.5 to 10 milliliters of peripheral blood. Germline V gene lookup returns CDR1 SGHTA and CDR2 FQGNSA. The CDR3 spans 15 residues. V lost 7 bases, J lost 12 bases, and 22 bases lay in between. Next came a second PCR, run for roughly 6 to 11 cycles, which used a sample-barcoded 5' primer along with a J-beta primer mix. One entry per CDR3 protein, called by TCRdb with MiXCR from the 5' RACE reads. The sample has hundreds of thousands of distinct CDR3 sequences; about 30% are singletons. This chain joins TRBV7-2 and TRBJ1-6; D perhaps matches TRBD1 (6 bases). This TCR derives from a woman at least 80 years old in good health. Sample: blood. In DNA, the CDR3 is TGTGCCAGCAACCTTGGGGGGACATTTAGGGGACCCCTCCACTTT. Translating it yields CASNLGGTFRGPLHF.